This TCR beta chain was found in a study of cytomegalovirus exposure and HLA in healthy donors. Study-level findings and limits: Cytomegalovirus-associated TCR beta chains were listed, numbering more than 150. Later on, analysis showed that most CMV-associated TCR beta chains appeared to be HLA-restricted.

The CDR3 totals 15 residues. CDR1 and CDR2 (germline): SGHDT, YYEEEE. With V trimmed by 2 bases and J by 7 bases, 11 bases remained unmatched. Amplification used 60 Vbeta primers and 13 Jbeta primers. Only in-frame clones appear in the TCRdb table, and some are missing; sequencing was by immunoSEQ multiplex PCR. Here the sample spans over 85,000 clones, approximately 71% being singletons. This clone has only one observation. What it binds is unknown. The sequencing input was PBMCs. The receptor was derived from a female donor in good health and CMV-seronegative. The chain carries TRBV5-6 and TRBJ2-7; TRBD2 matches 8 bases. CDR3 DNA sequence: TGTGCCAGCAGCTTAACGGGAACGGGGGGGAGGGAGCAGTACTTC. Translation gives CASSLTGTGGREQYF.